The 31 T cell receptor beta chains in this list originate from one sample, sequenced in a study of T cell responses to AZD1222 COVID-19 vaccine. Using immunoSEQ multiplex PCR, the repertoire was profiled, and TCRdb retains in-frame clones only, with some absent. The sample has 150,000 to 200,000 clones; around 92% are singletons. The material sequenced was peripheral blood, taken on day 0 of AZD1222 vaccination. These receptors all stem from an adult in good health.

The chain recombines TRBV6-2 or TRBV6-3 with TRBJ2-3, with 9 nucleotides matching TRBD1. The CDR3 has 16 amino acids. Germline lookup yields CDR1 MNHEY and CDR2 SVGEGT. The junction had 7 bases not matched to a gene; V was cut back by 5 bases and J by 1 base. The CDR3, as DNA: TGTGCCAGCAGTCTCGACAGGGGGGGAGGCACAGATACGCAGTATTTT. Residues: CASSLDRGGGTDTQYF.

This clone has a single count. V and J are TRBV2 and TRBJ2-5; TRBD1 agrees at 7 bases. The junction had 7 bases not matched to a gene; V was cut back by 8 bases and J by 1 base. CDR1 and CDR2 (germline): SNHLY, FYNNEI. This CDR3 contains 14 residues. The CDR3 nucleotides read TGTGCCAGCGGGCAACAGGGGCCCCAAGAGACCCAGTACTTC. Translation gives CASGQQGPQETQYF.

The rearrangement uses TRBV6-5 and TRBJ1-1; D call uncertain. The CDR3 is made up of 12 amino acids. V was clipped by 6 bases and J by 7 bases, with 12 bases between them. Germline V CDR1 and CDR2: MNHEY, SVGAGI. The CDR3 here is CASSRGRDEAFF. Written as DNA, the CDR3 is TGTGCCAGCAGCCGAGGACGGGATGAAGCTTTCTTT.

The chain uses TRBV7-9 and TRBJ2-6, with TRBD1 matching 8 bases. Trimming removed 1 base from V and 9 bases from J; junction bases left unmatched: 5. Germline V gives CDR1 SEHNR, CDR2 FQNEAQ (reference sequence). This CDR3 is built from 15 residues. The CDR3, as DNA: TGTGCCAGCAGCTTAGTAGGACAGGGAGGCAACGTCCTGACTTTC. Translating it yields CASSLVGQGGNVLTF.

CDR3 nucleotide sequence: TGTGCCAGCAGTTTATTTACCGGGTATGGCTACACCTTC. It specifies CASSLFTGYGYTF. V gene TRBV28 combines with J gene TRBJ1-2; no firm D call. The ends were cut back, 1 base at V and 5 bases at J, with 8 bases in the middle. Germline V CDR1 and CDR2: MDHEN, SYDVKM. This CDR3 comprises 13 residues.

This chain connects TRBV15 to TRBJ2-1; 9 positions match TRBD1. V dropped 5 bases and J dropped 7; count of bases not matched to a gene: 15. CDR1 LNHNV and CDR2 YYDKDF come from the germline V gene (reference sequence). The CDR3 is 17 amino acids. The chain's CDR3 is CATSPRPQQGARNEQFF. CDR3 nucleotides: TGTGCCACCAGCCCCCGGCCCCAACAGGGGGCGAGGAATGAGCAGTTCTTC.

As for this clone: A junction end diverges from the germline sequence, so it may reflect a read error. This sequence joins TRBV19 and TRBJ1-5; perhaps TRBD1 as D (5 bases). The CDR3 extends over 14 amino acids. Looked up from germline, CDR1 is LNHDA and CDR2 is SQIVND (reference sequence). The CDR3 nucleotides are TGTGCCAGTAGTTTAGACAGTCTCAATCAGCCCCAGCATTTT. Translating it yields CASSLDSLNQPQHF. The entire variable domain, with the rest obtained from reference TRBV19 and TRBJ1-5, is as follows: DGGITQSPKYLFRKEGQNVTLSCEQNLNHDAMYWYRQDPGQGLRLIYYSQIVNDFQKGDIAEGYSVSREKKESFPLTVTSAQKNPTAFYLCASSLDSLNQPQHFGDGTRLSIL.

This clone was counted only a few times. The genes are TRBV18 and TRBJ1-6; D is unclear. Germline CDR1 reads KGHSH; CDR2 reads LQKENI. This CDR3 is built from 14 residues. Trimming cost V 5 bases and J 8 bases, with 13 bases left between them. In DNA, the CDR3 is TGTGCCAGCTCAGCTCAGGCCCTAGATTCACCCCTCCACTTT. Protein product: CASSAQALDSPLHF.

The CDR3 sequence is CASSQPAPGNEQFF. CDR3 nucleotides: TGTGCCAGCAGCCAACCCGCCCCAGGTAATGAGCAGTTCTTC. The chain couples TRBV3-1 (or the pseudogene TRBV3-2) to TRBJ2-1, with unresolved D. Trimming took 2 bases from V and 7 from J, leaving 12 bases between them. In germline, CDR1 is LGHDT, CDR2 YNNKEL (reference sequence). This CDR3 has 14 amino acids.

The V and J genes are TRBV6-2 or TRBV6-3 and TRBJ1-1, with D uncertain. Trimming shortened V by 0 bases and J by 0 bases, and 5 bases separated the two germline ends. The CDR3 loop spans 14 amino acids. Germline V gene lookup returns CDR1 MNHEY and CDR2 SVGEGT. The CDR3 protein is CASSYSLLNTEAFF. DNA for the CDR3: TGTGCCAGCAGTTACTCATTATTGAACACTGAAGCTTTCTTT.

The chain is built from TRBV11-3 and TRBJ2-3; TRBD2 agrees at 7 bases. Germline lookup yields CDR1 SGHNT and CDR2 YENEEA. V lost 3 bases, J lost 7 bases, and 7 bases stayed unmatched. CDR3 length: 14 residues. The CDR3 loop is CASSFGGDTNTQYF. The CDR3 DNA follows: TGTGCCAGCAGCTTTGGGGGGGATACAAATACGCAGTATTTT.

The rearrangement uses TRBV20-1 and TRBJ2-7, with no clear D. Trimming left V 6 bases short and J 3 bases short, with 15 bases between. The length of the CDR3 is 13 residues. CDR1 is DFQATT and CDR2 is SNEGSKA in the germline V gene (reference sequence). CDR3 amino acids: CSASTAWVYEQYF. DNA for the CDR3: TGCAGTGCCAGTACTGCGTGGGTCTACGAGCAGTACTTC.

This sequence joins TRBV11-2 and TRBJ2-7; 8 bases fit TRBD1. CDR1 and CDR2 (germline): SGHAT, FQNNGV. The CDR3 length is 15 residues. J was trimmed by 2 bases and V by 5 bases; bases with no gene match: 8. CDR3 protein: CASSHGTGVTYEQYF. The CDR3 coding sequence is TGTGCCAGCAGCCACGGGACAGGTGTTACCTACGAGCAGTACTTC.

CDR3 amino acids: CASQGGKNMRGYTF. CDR3 nucleotides: TGTGCCAGCCAGGGAGGGAAGAACATGAGAGGCTACACCTTC. The chain is built from TRBV19 and TRBJ1-2, with D possibly TRBD1 on 5 matching bases. CDR3 length: 14 residues. Germline V gene data show CDR1 as LNHDA and CDR2 as SQIVND (reference sequence). V was clipped by 9 bases and J by 8 bases, with 22 bases between them.

CDR3 sequence (DNA): TGTGCCAGCTTTAGCTTTCTCGCAGATACGCAGTATTTT. Protein sequence: CASFSFLADTQYF. The chain joins TRBV2 to TRBJ2-3, with D unclear. The CDR3 spans 13 residues. The V and J ends lost 8 bases and 4 bases respectively, with 13 bases between them. Germline V gene lookup returns CDR1 SNHLY and CDR2 FYNNEI.

The chain carries TRBV28 and TRBJ1-5; D might be TRBD1 (6 bases). From germline, CDR1 is MDHEN and CDR2 SYDVKM. The length of the CDR3 is 18 residues. With 6 bases removed from V and 0 bases from J, the gap between germline ends came to 21 bases. The CDR3 region is CASSTTGTSSYSNQPQHF. In nucleotides, the CDR3 is TGTGCCAGCAGCACAACCGGGACATCCTCCTATAGCAATCAGCCCCAGCATTTT. Together with reference TRBV28 and TRBJ1-5, the CDR3 gives the full variable domain: DVKVTQSSRYLVKRTGEKVFLECVQDMDHENMFWYRQDPGLGLRLIYFSYDVKMKEKGDIPEGYSVSREKKERFSLILESASTNQTSMYLCASSTTGTSSYSNQPQHFGDGTRLSIL.

The V gene is TRBV12-5, the J gene TRBJ1-2; 7 bases fit TRBD1. This CDR3 spans 13 amino acids. V lost 6 bases to trimming and J lost 8 bases; unmatched junction nucleotides: 9. The germline V gene encodes CDR1 LGHNT and CDR2 FRNRAP. The CDR3 DNA reads as TGTGCTAGTGGAGTGCGTGACAGGGTCGGCTACACCTTC. It encodes CASGVRDRVGYTF.

The chain employs TRBV9 and TRBJ2-1; D could derive from TRBD1 or TRBD2 (6 bases each). The germline V gene encodes CDR1 SGDLS and CDR2 YYNGEE. The CDR3 spans 14 residues. Trimming took off 0 bases at V and 8 bases at J, with 12 bases between the two ends. CDR3 nucleotides: TGTGCCAGCAGCGTAGGGGGGGCGCGGGATGAGCAGTTCTTC. The encoded protein is CASSVGGARDEQFF.

Written as DNA, the CDR3 is TGTGCCAGCAGTTTCATTACAGATACGCAGTATTTT. This translates into CASSFITDTQYF. This chain connects TRBV12-3 or TRBV12-4 to TRBJ2-3, with D unresolved. This CDR3 comprises 12 residues. Trimming took off 3 bases at V and 3 bases at J, with 4 bases between the two ends.

The chain links TRBV3-1 (or the pseudogene TRBV3-2) to TRBJ2-3; tentatively, D is TRBD1 or TRBD2 (6 bases each). The CDR3 spans 14 residues. The V end lost 4 bases, the J end lost 2 bases, and 10 bases lay between the germline ends. The germline V gene encodes CDR1 LGHDT and CDR2 YNNKEL (reference sequence). CDR3 region: CASSRGTNTDTQYF. The CDR3 coding sequence is TGTGCCAGCAGCCGCGGGACAAACACAGATACGCAGTATTTT.

The chain has TRBV28 and TRBJ2-1, with D possibly TRBD1 on 6 matching bases. Germline V lookup: CDR1 MDHEN, CDR2 SYDVKM. CDR3 length equals 12 residues. Trimming left V 6 bases short and J 8 bases short, with 11 bases between. In nucleotides, the CDR3 is TGTGCCAGCAGCACTACAGGGTATGAGCAGTTCTTC. It specifies CASSTTGYEQFF.

This chain connects TRBV5-6 to TRBJ1-6, with TRBD1 identical over 7 bases. The CDR3 contains 17 residues. Per the germline V gene, CDR1 is SGHDT and CDR2 is YYEEEE. V was clipped by 4 bases and J by 10 bases; unmatched bases: 17. The CDR3 coding sequence is TGTGCCAGCAGCCCCCTTGGGGCGAGACAGGGTCGCTCACCCCTCCACTTT. Translating gives CASSPLGARQGRSPLHF.

The J gene is TRBJ2-6, the V gene TRBV4-3, with 8 bases fitting TRBD1. The V and J ends lost 3 bases and 4 bases, in that order; junction bases with no gene match: 5. Germline V CDR1 and CDR2: LGHNA, YSLEER. There are 16 residues in the CDR3. CDR3 bases: TGCGCCAGCAGCCATCAGGACAGGGCCGGGGCCAACGTCCTGACTTTC. Its translation: CASSHQDRAGANVLTF.

The chain recombines TRBV2 with TRBJ2-6; D possibly matches TRBD1 or TRBD2 (5 bases each). CDR1 and CDR2 from the germline V gene are SNHLY and FYNNEI. V was clipped by 10 bases and J by 4 bases, with 20 bases between them. The CDR3 has 16 amino acids. The CDR3, as DNA: TGTGCCACCCAAAGAGGGGCAGGGAGCGGGGCCAACGTCCTGACTTTC. This codes for CATQRGAGSGANVLTF. The complete variable domain, with remaining parts taken from reference TRBV2 and TRBJ2-6, reads EPEVTQTPSHQVTQMGQEVILRCVPISNHLYFYWYRQILGQKVEFLVSFYNNEISEKSEIFDDQFSVERPDGSNFTLKIRSTKLEDSAMYFCATQRGAGSGANVLTFGAGSRLTVL.

V gene TRBV9 combines with J gene TRBJ1-3, with a possible D match to TRBD1 (6 bases). The ends were cut back, 4 bases at V and 2 bases at J, with 16 bases in the middle. Per germline, CDR1 SGDLS and CDR2 YYNGEE. The CDR3 consists of 16 residues. CDR3 protein: CASSIQTGVAGNTIYF. CDR3 nucleotide sequence: TGTGCCAGCAGCATTCAGACAGGAGTTGCTGGAAACACCATATATTTT.

The V and J genes are TRBV19 and TRBJ1-1, with TRBD1 identical over 8 bases. Germline lookup yields CDR1 LNHDA and CDR2 SQIVND (reference sequence). The V and J ends lost 4 bases and 10 bases, in that order; junction bases with no gene match: 5. This CDR3 region has 12 residues. CDR3 in amino acids: CASSTRQGSAFF. DNA of the CDR3: TGTGCCAGTAGTACCCGACAGGGGTCAGCTTTCTTT.

The chain has TRBV3-1 (or the pseudogene TRBV3-2) and TRBJ1-2; D is unclear. Germline lookup yields CDR1 LGHDT and CDR2 YNNKEL (reference sequence). This CDR3 region has 13 residues. The V gene lost 1 base and the J gene lost 4 bases, with 7 bases spanning the gap. The DNA for the CDR3 is TGTGCCAGCAGCCAAGTTATTGGCTATGGCTACACCTTC. This encodes CASSQVIGYGYTF.

The rearrangement joins TRBV6-5 to TRBJ2-7, with TRBD1 as a possible D gene (5 bases). Germline loops: CDR1 MNHEY, CDR2 SVGAGI. V shed 7 bases and J shed 2 bases, with 15 bases lying between them. This CDR3 has 14 amino acids. The CDR3 DNA follows: TGTGCCAGCACACGATATGGACAACCCTACGAGCAGTACTTC. Its translation: CASTRYGQPYEQYF.

CDR3 DNA: TGCGCCAGCAGCCAAATGCTCCGGGACAGGGGGTGGGCTTTCTTT. This sequence encodes CASSQMLRDRGWAFF. The rearrangement links TRBV4-1 to TRBJ1-1; 11 bases align to TRBD1. After removal of 2 bases from V and 11 bases from J, the junction contained 10 bases not matched to a gene. Per germline, CDR1 MGHRA and CDR2 YSYEKL. The CDR3 contains 15 residues.

This rearrangement joins TRBV2 to TRBJ2-1, with D tentatively TRBD1 (6 bases). V lost 6 bases to trimming and J lost 9 bases, with 12 bases between them. This CDR3 is 12 amino acids long. Germline lookup yields CDR1 SNHLY and CDR2 FYNNEI. This CDR3 reads CASSTWDIEQFF. The CDR3 region has the DNA TGTGCCAGCAGCACCTGGGACATTGAGCAGTTCTTC.

The chain links TRBV19 to TRBJ1-1; TRBD1 matches at 10 bases. The CDR3 loop spans 14 amino acids. V lost 6 bases, J lost 1 base, and 2 bases stayed unmatched. Germline CDR1 LNHDA, CDR2 SQIVND (reference sequence). CDR3 sequence reads: CASRGQGPNTEAFF. In DNA form, the CDR3 reads TGTGCCAGTAGGGGACAGGGGCCGAACACTGAAGCTTTCTTT.